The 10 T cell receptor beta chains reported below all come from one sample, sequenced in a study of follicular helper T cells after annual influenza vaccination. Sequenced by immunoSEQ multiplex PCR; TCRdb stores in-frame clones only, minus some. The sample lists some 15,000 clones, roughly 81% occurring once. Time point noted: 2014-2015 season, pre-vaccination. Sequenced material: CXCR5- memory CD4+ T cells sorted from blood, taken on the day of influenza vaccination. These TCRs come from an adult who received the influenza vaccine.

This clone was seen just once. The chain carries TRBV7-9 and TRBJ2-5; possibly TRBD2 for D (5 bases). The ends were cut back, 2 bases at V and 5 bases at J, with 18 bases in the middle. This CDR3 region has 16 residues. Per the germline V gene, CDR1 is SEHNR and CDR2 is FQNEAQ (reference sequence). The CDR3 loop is CASSLSLTNPGETQYF. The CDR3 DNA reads TGTGCCAGCAGCTTAAGTCTTACCAATCCGGGGGAGACCCAGTACTTC.

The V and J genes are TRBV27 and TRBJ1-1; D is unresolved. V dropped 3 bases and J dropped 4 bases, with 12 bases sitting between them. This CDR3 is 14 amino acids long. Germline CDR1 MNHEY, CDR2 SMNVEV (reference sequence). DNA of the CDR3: TGTGCCAGCAGTTTTAAGGCCGGAATCACTGAAGCTTTCTTT. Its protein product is CASSFKAGITEAFF.

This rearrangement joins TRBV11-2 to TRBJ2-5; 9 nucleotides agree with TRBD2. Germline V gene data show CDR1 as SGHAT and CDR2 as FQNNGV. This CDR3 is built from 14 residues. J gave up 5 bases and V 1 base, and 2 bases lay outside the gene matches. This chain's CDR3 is CASSLGGGAETQYF. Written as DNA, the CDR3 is TGTGCCAGCAGCTTAGGCGGGGGGGCGGAGACCCAGTACTTC. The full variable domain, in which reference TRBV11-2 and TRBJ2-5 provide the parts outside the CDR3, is EAGVAQSPRYKIIEKRQSVAFWCNPISGHATLYWYQQILGQGPKLLIQFQNNGVVDDSQLPKDRFSAERLKGVDSTLKIQPAKLEDSAVYLCASSLGGGAETQYFGPGTRLLVL.

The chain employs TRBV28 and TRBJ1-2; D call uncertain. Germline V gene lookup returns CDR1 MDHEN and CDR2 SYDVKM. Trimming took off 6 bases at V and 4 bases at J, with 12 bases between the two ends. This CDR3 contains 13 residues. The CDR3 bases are TGTGCCAGCAGCCCCGGGCGGATCTATGGCTACACCTTC. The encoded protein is CASSPGRIYGYTF.

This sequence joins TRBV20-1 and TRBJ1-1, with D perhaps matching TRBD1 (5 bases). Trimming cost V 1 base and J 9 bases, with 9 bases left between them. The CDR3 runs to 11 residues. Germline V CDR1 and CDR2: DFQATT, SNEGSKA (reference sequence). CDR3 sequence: CSARVKGQAFF. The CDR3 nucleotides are TGCAGTGCTAGAGTCAAGGGGCAAGCTTTCTTT.

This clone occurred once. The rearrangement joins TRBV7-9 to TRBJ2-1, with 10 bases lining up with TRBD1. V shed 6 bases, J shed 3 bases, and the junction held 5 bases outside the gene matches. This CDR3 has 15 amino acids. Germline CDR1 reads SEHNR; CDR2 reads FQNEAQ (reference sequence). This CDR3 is CASRLDRGLYNEQFF. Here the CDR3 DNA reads TGTGCCAGCAGACTAGACAGGGGGCTCTACAATGAGCAGTTCTTC.

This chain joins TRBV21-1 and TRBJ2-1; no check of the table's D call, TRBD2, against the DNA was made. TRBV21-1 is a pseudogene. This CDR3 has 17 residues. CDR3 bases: TGTGCCAGCAGATGTAGCCTAGCTACACCTTCCGACAATGAGCAGTTCTTC. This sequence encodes CASRCSLATPSDNEQFF.

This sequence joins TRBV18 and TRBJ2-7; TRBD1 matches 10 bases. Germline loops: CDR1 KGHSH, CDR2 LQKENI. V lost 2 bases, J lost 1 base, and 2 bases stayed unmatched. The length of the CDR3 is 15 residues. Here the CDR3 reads CASSPRDRGSYEQYF. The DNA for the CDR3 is TGTGCCAGCTCACCAAGGGACAGGGGATCCTACGAGCAGTACTTC.

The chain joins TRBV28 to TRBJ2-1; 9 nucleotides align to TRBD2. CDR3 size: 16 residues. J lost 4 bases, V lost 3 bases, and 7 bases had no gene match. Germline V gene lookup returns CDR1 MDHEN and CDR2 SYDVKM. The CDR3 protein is CASSFWLAGSYNEQFF. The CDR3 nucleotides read TGTGCCAGCAGTTTTTGGCTAGCGGGGAGTTACAATGAGCAGTTCTTC.

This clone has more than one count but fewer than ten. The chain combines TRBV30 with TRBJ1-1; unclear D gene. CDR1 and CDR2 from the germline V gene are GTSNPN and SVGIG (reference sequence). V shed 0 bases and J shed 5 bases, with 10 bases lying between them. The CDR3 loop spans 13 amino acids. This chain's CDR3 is CAWSVTSGTEAFF. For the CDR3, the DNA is TGTGCCTGGAGTGTAACCTCGGGGACTGAAGCTTTCTTT.